This T cell receptor beta chain was recorded in a study of cytomegalovirus exposure and HLA in healthy donors. Use of 60 Vbeta and 13 Jbeta primers characterized the PCR. Repertoires were generated with immunoSEQ multiplex PCR, while TCRdb's copy carries only in-frame clones and drops some. This sample has under 150,000 clones, with roughly 83% found just once. This clone was seen a handful of times. Source material: PBMCs. This clonotype was sampled from a girl aged 2 to 10 in good health and CMV-seronegative.

CDR3 sequence reads: CAISDGLAVETQYF. The CDR3, as DNA: TGTGCCATCAGTGATGGGCTAGCCGTAGAGACCCAGTACTTC. The chain carries TRBV10-3 and TRBJ2-5; possibly TRBD2 for D (5 bases). Germline V gene sequence: CDR1 ENHRY, CDR2 SYGVKD. The CDR3 covers 14 residues. V lost 3 bases and J 4 bases, leaving 12 bases between the germline ends.